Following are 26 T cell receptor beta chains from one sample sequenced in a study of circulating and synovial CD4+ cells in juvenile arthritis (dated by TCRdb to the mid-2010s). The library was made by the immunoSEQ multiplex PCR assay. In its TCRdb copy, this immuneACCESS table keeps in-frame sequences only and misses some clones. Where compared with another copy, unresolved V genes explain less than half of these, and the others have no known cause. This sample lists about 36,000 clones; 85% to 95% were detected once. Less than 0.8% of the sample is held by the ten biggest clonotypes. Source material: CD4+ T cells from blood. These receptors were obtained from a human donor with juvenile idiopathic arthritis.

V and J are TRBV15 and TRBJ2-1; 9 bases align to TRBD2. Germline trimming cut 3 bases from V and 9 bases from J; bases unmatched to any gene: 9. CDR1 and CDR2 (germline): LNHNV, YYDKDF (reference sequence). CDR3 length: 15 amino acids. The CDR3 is CATSSASGVGGEQFF. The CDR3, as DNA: TGTGCCACCAGCAGTGCTAGCGGGGTGGGGGGTGAGCAGTTCTTC.

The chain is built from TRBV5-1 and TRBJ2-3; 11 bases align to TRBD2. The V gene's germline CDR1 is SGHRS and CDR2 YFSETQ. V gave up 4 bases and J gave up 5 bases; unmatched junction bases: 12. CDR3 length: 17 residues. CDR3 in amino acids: CASSVRVAGGPGDTQYF. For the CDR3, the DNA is TGCGCCAGCAGCGTGAGGGTAGCGGGGGGGCCGGGAGATACGCAGTATTTT.

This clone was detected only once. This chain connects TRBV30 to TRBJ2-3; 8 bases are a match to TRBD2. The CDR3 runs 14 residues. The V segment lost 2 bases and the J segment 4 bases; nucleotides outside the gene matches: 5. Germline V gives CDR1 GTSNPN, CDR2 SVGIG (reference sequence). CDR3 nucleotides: TGTGCCTGGAGTACCGGGGGGGCCTCAGATACGCAGTATTTT. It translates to CAWSTGGASDTQYF.

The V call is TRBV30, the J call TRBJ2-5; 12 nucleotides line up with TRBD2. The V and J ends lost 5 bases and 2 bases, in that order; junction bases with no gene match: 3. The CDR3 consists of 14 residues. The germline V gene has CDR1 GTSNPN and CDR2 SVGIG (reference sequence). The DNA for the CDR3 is TGTGCCTGGCGAACTAGCGGGGGGCAAGAGACCCAGTACTTC. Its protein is CAWRTSGGQETQYF.

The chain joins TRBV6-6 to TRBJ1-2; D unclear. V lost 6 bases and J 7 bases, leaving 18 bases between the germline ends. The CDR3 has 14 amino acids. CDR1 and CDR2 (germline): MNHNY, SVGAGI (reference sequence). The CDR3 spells CASRPHGETGGYTF. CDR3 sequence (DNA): TGTGCCAGCAGGCCCCACGGGGAAACGGGTGGCTACACCTTC.

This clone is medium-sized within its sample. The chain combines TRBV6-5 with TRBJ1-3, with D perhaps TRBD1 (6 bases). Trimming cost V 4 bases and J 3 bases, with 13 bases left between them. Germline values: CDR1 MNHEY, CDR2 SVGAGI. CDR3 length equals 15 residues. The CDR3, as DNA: TGTGCCAGCAGTTCCTGGGACATAAATGGAAACACCATATATTTT. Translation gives CASSSWDINGNTIYF.

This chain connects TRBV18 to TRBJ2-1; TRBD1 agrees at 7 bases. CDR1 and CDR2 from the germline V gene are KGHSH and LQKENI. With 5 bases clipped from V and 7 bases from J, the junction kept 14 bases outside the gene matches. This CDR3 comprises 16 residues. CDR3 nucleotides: TGTGCCAGCTCATTCTACAGGGGTAAGATTGGAAATGAGCAGTTCTTC. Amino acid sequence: CASSFYRGKIGNEQFF. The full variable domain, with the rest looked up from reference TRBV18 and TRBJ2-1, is NAGVMQNPRHLVRRRGQEARLRCSPMKGHSHVYWYRQLPEEGLKFMVYLQKENIIDESGMPKERFSAEFPKEGPSILRIQQVVRGDSAAYFCASSFYRGKIGNEQFFGPGTRLTVL.

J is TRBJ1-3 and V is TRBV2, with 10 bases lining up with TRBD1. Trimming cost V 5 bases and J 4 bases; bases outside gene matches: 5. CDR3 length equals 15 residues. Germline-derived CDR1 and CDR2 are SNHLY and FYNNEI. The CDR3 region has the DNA TGTGCCAGCAGTCGACAGGGGGCGATGGGAAACACCATATATTTT. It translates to CASSRQGAMGNTIYF.

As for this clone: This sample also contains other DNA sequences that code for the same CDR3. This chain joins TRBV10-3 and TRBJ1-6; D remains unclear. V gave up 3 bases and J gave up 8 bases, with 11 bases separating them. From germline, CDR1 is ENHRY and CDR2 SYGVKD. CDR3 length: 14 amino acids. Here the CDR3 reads CAISEGGSDSPLHF. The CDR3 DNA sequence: TGTGCCATCAGTGAAGGAGGGTCCGATTCACCCCTCCACTTT.

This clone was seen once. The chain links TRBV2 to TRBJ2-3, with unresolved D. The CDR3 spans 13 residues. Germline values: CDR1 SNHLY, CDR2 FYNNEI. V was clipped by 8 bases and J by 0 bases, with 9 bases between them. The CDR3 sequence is CASYLSSTDTQYF. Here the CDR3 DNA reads TGTGCCAGCTATCTCTCTAGCACAGATACGCAGTATTTT.

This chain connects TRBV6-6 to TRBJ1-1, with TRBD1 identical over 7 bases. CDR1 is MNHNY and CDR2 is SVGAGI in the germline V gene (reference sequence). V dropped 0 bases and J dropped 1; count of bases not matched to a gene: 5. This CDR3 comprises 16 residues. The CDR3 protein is CASSYSRGRKNTEAFF. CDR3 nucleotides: TGTGCCAGCAGTTACTCGAGGGGGCGGAAGAACACTGAAGCTTTCTTT.

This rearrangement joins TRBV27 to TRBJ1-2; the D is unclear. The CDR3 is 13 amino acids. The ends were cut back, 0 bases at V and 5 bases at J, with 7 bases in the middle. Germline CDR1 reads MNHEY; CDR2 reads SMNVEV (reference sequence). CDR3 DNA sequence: TGTGCCAGCAGTTTATCGGGCCTGTATGGCTACACCTTC. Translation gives CASSLSGLYGYTF.

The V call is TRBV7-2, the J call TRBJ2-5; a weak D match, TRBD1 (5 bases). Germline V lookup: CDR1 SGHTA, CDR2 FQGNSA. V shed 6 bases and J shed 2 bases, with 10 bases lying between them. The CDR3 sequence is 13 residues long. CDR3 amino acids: CASSQGYQETQYF. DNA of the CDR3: TGTGCCAGCAGTCAGGGATATCAAGAGACCCAGTACTTC. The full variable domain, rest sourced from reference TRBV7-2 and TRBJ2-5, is GAGVSQSPSNKVTEKGKDVELRCDPISGHTALYWYRQSLGQGLEFLIYFQGNSAPDKSGLPSDRFSAERTGGSVSTLTIQRTQQEDSAVYLCASSQGYQETQYFGPGTRLLVL.

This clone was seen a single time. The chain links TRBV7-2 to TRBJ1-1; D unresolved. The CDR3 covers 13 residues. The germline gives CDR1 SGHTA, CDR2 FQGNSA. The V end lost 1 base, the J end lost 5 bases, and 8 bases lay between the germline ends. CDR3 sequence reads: CASSLEAGTEAFF. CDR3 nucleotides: TGTGCCAGCAGCTTAGAAGCAGGAACTGAAGCTTTCTTT.

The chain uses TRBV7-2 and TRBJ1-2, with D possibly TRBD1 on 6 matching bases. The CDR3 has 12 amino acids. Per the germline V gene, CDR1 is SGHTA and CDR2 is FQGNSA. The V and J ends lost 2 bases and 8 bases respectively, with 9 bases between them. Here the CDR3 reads CASSLTGRGYTF. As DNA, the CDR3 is TGTGCCAGCAGCTTAACAGGGCGAGGCTACACCTTC.

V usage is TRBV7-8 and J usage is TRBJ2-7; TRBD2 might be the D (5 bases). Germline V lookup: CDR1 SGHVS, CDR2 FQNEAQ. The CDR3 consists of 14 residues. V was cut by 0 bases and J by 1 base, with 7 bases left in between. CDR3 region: CASSLARTSYEQYF. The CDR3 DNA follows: TGTGCCAGCAGCTTAGCGCGGACTTCCTACGAGCAGTACTTC.

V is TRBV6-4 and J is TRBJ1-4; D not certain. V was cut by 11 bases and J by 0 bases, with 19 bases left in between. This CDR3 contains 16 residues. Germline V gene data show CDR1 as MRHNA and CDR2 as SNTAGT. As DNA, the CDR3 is TGTGCCGGCCCAGACTTAGGAAGAGCAACTAATGAAAAACTGTTTTTT. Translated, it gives CAGPDLGRATNEKLFF.

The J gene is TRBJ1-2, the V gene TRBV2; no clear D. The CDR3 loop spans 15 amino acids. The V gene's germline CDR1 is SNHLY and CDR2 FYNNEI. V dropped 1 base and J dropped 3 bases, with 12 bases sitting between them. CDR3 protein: CASSEGHRIYYGYTF. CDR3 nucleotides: TGTGCCAGCAGTGAAGGACACCGAATTTACTATGGCTACACCTTC.

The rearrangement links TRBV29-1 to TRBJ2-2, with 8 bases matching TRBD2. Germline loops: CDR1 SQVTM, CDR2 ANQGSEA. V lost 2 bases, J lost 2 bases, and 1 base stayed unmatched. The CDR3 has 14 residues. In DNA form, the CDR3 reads TGCAGCGTTGAAACTAGCGGTAACACCGGGGAGCTGTTTTTT. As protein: CSVETSGNTGELFF.

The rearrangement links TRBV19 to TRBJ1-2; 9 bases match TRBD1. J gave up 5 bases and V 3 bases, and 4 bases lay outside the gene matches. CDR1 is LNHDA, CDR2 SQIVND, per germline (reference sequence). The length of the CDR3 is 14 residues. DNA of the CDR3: TGTGCCAGTAGTATCGACAGGGGGATGTATGGCTACACCTTC. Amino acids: CASSIDRGMYGYTF.

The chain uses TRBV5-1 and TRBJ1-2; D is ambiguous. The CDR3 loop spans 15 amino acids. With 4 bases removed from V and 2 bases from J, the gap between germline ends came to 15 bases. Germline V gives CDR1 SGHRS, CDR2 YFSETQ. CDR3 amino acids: CASSRFSGNNYGYTF. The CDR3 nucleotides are TGCGCCAGCAGCCGATTCTCGGGAAACAACTATGGCTACACCTTC.

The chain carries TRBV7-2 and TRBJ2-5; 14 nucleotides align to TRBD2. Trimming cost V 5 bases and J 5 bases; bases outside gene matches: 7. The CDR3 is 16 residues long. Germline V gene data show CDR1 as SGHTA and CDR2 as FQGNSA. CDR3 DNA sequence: TGTGCCAGCAGCCCGACCCGGACTAGCGGGGGGGAGACCCAGTACTTC. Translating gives CASSPTRTSGGETQYF.

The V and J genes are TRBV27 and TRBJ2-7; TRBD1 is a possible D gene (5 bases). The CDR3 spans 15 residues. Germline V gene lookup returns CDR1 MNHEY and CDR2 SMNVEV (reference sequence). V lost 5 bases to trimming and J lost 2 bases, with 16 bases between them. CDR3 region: CASSPTEIWAYEQYF. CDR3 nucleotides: TGTGCCAGCAGTCCGACAGAAATTTGGGCCTACGAGCAGTACTTC.

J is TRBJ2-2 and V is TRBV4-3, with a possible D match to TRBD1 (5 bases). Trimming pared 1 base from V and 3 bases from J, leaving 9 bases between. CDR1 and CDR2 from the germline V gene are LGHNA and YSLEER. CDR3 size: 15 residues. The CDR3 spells CASSQVDRDTGELFF. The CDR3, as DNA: TGCGCCAGCAGCCAAGTAGACAGAGACACCGGGGAGCTGTTTTTT.

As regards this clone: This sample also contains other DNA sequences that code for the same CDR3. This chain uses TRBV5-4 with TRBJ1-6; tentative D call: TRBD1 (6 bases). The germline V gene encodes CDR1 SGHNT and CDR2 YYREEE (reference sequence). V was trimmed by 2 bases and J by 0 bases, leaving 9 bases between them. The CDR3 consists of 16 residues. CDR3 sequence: CASSLRGSSYNSPLHF. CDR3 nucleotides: TGTGCCAGCAGCTTAAGGGGGAGCTCCTATAATTCACCCCTCCACTTT.

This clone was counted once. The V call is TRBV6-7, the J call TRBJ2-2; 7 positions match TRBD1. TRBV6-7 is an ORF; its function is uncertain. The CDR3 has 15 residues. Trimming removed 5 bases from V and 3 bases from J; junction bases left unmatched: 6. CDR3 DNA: TGTGCCAGCAGTCGTTGGACAGGCTACACCGGGGAGCTGTTTTTT. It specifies CASSRWTGYTGELFF.